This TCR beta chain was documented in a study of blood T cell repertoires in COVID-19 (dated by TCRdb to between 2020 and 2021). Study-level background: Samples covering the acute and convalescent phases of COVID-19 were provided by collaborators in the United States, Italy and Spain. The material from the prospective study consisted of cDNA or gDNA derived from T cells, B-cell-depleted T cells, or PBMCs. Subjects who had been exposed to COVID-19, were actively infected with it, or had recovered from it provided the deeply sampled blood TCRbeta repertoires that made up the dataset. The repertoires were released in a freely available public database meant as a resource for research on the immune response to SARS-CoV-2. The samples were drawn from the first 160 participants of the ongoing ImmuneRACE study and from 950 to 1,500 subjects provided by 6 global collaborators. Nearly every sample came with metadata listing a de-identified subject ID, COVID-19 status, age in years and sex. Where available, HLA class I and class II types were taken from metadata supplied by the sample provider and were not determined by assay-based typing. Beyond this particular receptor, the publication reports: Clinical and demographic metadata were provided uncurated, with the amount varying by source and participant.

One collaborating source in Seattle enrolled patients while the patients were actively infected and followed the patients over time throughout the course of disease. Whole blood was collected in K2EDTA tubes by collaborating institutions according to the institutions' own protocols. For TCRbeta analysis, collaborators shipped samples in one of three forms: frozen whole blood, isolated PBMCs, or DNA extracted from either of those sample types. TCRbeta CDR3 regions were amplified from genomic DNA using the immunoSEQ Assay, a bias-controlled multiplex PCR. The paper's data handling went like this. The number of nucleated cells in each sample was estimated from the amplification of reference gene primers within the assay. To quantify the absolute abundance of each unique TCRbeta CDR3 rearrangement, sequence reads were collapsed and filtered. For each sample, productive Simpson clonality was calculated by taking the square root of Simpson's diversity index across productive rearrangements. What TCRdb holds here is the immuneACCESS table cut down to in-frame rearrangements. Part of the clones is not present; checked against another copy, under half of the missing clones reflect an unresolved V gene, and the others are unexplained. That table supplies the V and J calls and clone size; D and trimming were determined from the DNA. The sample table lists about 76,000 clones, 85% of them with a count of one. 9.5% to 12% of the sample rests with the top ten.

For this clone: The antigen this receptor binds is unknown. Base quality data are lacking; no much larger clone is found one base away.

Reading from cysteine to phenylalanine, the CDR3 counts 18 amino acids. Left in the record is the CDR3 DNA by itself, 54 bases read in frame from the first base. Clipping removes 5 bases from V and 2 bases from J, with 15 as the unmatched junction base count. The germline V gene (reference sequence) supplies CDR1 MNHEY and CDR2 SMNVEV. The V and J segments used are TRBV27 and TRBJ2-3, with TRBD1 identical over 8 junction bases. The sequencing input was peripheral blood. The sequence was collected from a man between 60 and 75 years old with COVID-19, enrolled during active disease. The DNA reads TGTGCCAGCAGTACTCCTCCCGGGACAGGAGCTTACACAGATACGCAGTATTTT. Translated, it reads CASSTPPGTGAYTDTQYF.